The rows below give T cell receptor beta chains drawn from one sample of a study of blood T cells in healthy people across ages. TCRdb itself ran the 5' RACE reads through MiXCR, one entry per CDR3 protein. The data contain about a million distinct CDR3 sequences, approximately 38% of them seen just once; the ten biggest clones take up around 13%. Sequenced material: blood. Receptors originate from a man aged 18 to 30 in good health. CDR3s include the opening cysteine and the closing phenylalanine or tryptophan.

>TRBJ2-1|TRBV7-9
CASSPRPSQGVFNEQFF
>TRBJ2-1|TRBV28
CASSLYSFSYNEQFF
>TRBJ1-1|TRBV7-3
CASSSLLSGSYLNTEAFF
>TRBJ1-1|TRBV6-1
CASSVGTGLGDTEAFF
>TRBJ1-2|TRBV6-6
CASSQTGTVRGYTF
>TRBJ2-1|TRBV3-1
CASSEADWYEQFF
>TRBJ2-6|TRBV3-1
CASSQGEESGANVLTF
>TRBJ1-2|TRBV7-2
CASSLDSRTGGGYTF
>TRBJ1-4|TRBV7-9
CASTLRGDDEKLFF
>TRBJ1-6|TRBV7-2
CASSPSGFYSPLHF
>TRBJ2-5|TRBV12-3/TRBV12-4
CASSPYGGAQYF
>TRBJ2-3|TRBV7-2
CASSLGGERLDTQYF
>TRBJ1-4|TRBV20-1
CSARDRRHEKLFF
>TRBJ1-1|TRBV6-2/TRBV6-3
CASSPNVLTEAFF
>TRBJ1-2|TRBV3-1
CASSQVWGTENGYTF
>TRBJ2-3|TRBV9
CASSVAWDSDGTDRQYF
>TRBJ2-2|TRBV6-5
CASSYSQGAGELFF
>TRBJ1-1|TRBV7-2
CASSLGISGTEAFF
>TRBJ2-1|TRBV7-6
CASSLNSGFYNEQFF
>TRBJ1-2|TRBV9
CASSAGDSNYGYTF
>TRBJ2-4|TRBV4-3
CASSQENSGITKNIQYF
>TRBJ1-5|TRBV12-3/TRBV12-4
CASRIQGQPQHF
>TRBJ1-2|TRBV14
CASSQGPRLYYGYTF
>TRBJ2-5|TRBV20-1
CSARDSSGLETQYF
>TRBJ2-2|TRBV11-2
CASSLIVSTNTGELFF
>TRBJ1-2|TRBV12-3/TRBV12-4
CASSPLGRNYGYTF
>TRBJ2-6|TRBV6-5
CASSYSGVAGSGANVLTF
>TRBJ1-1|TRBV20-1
CSARSDSLEAFF
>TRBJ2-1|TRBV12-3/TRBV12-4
CVSRAPPGHYNEQFF
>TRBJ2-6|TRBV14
CASSQEAFRSSGANVLTF
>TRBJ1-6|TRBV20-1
CSARGDGRYNSPLHF
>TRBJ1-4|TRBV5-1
CASSLEDPVNEKLFF
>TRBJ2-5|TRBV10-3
CATDQGVGETQYF
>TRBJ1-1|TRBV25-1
CAGERQGDTEAFF
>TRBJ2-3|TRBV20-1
CSAMSSGGITDTQYF
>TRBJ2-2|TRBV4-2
CASSPGGRSEELFF
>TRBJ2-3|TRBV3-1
CASSQRLAGGGEDTQYF
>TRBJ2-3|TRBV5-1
CASRDSFTDTQYF
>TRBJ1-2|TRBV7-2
CASSFRMNYGYTF
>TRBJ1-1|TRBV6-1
CASSEWGSNTEAFF
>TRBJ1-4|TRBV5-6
CARSPGLGEKLFF
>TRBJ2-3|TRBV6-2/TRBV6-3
CASSYNYTDTQYF